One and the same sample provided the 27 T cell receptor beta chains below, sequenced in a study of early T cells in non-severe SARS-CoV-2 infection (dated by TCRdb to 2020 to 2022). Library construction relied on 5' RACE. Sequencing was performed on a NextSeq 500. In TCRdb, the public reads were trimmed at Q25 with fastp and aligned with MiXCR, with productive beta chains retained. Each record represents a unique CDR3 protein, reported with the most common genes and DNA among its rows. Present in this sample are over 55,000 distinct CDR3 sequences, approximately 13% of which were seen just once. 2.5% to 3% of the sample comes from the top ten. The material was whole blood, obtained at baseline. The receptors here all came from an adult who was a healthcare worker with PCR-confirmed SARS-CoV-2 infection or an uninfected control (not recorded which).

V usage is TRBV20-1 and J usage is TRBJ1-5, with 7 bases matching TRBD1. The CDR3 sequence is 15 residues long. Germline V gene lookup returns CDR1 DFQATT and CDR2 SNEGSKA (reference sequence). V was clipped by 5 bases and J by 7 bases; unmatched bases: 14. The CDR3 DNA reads TGCAGTGCTCCCGTTATGACAGGGTTGGAGCAGCCCCAGCATTTT. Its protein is CSAPVMTGLEQPQHF.

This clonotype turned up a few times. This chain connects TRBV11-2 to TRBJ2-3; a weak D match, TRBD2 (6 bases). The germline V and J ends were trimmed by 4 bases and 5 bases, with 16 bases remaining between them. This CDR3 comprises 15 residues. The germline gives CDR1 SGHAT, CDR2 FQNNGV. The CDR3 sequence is CASSSPWYGGDTQYF. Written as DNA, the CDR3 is TGTGCCAGCAGCTCACCTTGGTACGGGGGAGATACGCAGTATTTT.

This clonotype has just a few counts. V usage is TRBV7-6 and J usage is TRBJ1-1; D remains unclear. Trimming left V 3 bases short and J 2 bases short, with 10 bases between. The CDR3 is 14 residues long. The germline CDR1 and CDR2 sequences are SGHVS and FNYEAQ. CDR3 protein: CASSFGERNTEAFF. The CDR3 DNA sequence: TGTGCCAGCAGCTTTGGTGAGAGAAACACTGAAGCTTTCTTT.

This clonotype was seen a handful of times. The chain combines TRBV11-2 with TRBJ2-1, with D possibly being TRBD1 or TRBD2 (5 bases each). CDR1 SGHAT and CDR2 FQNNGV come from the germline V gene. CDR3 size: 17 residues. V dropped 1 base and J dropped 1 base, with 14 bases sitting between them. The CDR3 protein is CASSLGPRGESYNEQFF. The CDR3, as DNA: TGTGCCAGCAGCTTAGGCCCCCGAGGGGAGTCCTACAATGAGCAGTTCTTC.

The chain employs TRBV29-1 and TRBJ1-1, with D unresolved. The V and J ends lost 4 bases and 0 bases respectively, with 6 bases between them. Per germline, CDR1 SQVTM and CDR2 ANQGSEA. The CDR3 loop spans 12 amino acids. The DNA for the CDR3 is TGCAGCGTTGGCCATATGAACACTGAAGCTTTCTTT. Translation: CSVGHMNTEAFF.

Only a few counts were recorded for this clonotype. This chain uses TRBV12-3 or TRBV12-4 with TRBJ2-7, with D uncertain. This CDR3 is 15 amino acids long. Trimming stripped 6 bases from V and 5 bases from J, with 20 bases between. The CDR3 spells CASSPRARPGDEQYF. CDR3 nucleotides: TGTGCCAGCAGCCCCCGGGCCCGTCCAGGAGACGAGCAGTACTTC.

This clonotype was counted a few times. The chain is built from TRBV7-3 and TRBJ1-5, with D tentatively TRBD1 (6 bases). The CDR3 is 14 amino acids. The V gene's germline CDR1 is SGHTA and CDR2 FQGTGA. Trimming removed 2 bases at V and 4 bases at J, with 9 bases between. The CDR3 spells CASSLVQGNQPQHF. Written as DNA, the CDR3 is TGTGCCAGCAGCTTAGTTCAGGGGAATCAGCCCCAGCATTTT.

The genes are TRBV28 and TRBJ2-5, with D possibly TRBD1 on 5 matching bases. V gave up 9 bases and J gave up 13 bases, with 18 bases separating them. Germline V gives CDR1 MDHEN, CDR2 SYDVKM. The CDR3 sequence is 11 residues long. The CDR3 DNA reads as TGTGCCAGTCGCTTGGGGCCCCACGGGTACTTC. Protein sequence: CASRLGPHGYF.

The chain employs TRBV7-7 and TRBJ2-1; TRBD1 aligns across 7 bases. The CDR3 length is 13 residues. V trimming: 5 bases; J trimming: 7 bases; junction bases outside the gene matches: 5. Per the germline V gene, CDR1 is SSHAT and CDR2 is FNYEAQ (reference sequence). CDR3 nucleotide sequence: TGTGCCAGCAGCCCAGACAGGGAGAATGAGCAGTTCTTC. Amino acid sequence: CASSPDRENEQFF.

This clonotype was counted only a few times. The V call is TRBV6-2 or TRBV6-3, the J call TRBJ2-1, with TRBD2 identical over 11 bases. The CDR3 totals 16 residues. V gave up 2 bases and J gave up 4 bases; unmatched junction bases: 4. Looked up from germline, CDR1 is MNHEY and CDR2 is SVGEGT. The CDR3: CASSYASGGRYNEQFF. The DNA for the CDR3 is TGTGCCAGCAGTTACGCTAGCGGGGGGAGGTACAATGAGCAGTTCTTC.

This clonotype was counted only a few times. CDR3 sequence (DNA): TGCAGCGTTGTCCCAGGGGGAAACACCATATATTTT. Its protein product is CSVVPGGNTIYF. This rearrangement joins TRBV29-1 to TRBJ1-3; tentative D call: TRBD1 (5 bases). Germline V gives CDR1 SQVTM, CDR2 ANQGSEA. With 4 bases removed from V and 4 bases from J, the gap between germline ends came to 8 bases. The CDR3 is made up of 12 amino acids. The variable domain in full, completed from reference TRBV29-1 and TRBJ1-3, reads SAVISQKPSRDICQRGTSLTIQCQVDSQVTMMFWYRQQPGQSLTLIATANQGSEATYESGFVIDKFPISRPNLTFSTLTVSNMSPEDSSIYLCSVVPGGNTIYFGEGSWLTVV.

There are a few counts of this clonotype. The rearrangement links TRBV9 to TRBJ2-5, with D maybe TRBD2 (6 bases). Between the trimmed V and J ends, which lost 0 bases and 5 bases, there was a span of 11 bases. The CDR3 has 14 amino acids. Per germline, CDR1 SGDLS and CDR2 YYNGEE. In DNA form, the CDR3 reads TGTGCCAGCAGCGTAGGTGGGGGGTCGGAGACCCAGTACTTC. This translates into CASSVGGGSETQYF.

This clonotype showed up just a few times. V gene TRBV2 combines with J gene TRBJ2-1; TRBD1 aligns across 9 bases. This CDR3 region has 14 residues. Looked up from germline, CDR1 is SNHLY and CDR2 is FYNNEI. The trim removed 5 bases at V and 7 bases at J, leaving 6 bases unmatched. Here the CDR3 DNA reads TGTGCCAGCAGTTGGGACAGGGAGAGGAATGAGCAGTTCTTC. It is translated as CASSWDRERNEQFF.

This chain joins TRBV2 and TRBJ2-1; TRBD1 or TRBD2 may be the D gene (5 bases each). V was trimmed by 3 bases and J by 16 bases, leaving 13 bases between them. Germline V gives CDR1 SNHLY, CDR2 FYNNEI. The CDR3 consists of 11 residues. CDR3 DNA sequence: TGTGCCAGCAGTGAGCAAGGGACCAGTTTCTTC. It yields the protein CASSEQGTSFF.

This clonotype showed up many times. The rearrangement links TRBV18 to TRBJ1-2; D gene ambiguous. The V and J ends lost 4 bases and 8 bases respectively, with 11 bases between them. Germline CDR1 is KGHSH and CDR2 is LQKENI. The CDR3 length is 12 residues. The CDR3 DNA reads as TGTGCCAGCTCACAGATCGGGCAGGGCTACACCTTC. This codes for CASSQIGQGYTF.

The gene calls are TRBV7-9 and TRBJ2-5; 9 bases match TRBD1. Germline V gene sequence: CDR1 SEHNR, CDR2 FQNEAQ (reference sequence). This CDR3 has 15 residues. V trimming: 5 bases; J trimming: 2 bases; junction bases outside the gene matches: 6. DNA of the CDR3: TGTGCCAGCAGCCCCCGGGACAGGGCACAAGAGACCCAGTACTTC. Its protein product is CASSPRDRAQETQYF.

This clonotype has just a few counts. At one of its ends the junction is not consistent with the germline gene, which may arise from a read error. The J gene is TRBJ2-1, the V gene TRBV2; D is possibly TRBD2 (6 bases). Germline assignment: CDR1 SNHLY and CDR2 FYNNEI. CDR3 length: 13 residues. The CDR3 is CASSEAARGLRLF. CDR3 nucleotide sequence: TGTGCCAGCAGTGAAGCTGCGCGGGGACTGCGGCTCTTC.

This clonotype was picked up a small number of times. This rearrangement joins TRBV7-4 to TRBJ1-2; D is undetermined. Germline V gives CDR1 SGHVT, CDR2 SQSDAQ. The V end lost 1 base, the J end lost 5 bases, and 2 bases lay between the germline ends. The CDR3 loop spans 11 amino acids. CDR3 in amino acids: CASSLVYGYTF. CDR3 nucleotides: TGTGCCAGCAGCTTAGTTTATGGCTACACCTTC.

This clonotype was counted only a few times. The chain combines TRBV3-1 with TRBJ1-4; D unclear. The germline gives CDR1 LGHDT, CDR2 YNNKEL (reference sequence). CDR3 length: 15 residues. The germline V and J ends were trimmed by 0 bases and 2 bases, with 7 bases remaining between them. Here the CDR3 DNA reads TGTGCCAGCAGCCAAGATCTCAGGACTAATGAAAAACTGTTTTTT. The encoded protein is CASSQDLRTNEKLFF.

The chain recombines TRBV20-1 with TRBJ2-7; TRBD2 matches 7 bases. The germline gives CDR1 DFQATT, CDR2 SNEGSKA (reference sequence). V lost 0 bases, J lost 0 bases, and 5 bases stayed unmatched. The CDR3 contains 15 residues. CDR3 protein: CSARDLAGPSYEQYF. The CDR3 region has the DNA TGCAGTGCTAGAGATTTAGCGGGCCCCTCCTACGAGCAGTACTTC.

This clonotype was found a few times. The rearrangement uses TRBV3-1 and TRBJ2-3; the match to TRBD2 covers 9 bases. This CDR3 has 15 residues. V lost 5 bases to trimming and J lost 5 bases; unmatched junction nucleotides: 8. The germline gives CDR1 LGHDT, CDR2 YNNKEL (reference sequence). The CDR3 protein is CASSKRGAGKDTQYF. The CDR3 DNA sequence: TGTGCCAGCAGCAAGCGGGGGGCCGGGAAAGATACGCAGTATTTT.

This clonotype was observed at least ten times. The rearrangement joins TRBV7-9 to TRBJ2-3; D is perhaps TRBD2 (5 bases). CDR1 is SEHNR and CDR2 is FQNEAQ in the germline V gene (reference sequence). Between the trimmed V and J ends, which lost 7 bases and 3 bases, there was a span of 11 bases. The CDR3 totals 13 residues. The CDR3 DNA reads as TGTGCCAGCACCACGGGGAAAACAGATACGCAGTATTTT. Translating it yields CASTTGKTDTQYF.

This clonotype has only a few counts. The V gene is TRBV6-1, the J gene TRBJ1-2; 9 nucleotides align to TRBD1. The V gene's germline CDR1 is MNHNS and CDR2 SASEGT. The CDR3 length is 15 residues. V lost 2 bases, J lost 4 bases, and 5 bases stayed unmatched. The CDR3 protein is CASSEWGQGSYGYTF. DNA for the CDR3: TGTGCCAGCAGTGAATGGGGACAGGGTTCCTATGGCTACACCTTC.

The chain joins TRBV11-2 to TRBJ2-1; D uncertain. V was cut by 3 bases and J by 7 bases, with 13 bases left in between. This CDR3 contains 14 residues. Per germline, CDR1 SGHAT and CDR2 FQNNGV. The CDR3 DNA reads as TGTGCCAGCAGCTTCGGCGGTTTGGTTAATGAGCAGTTCTTC. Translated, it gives CASSFGGLVNEQFF. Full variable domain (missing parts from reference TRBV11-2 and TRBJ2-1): EAGVAQSPRYKIIEKRQSVAFWCNPISGHATLYWYQQILGQGPKLLIQFQNNGVVDDSQLPKDRFSAERLKGVDSTLKIQPAKLEDSAVYLCASSFGGLVNEQFFGPGTRLTVL.

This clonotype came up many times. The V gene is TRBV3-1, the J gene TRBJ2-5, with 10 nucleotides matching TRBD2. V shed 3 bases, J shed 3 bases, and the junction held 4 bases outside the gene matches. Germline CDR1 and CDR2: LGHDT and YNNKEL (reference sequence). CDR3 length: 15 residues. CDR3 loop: CASSHFGTSEETQYF. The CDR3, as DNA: TGTGCCAGCAGCCACTTTGGGACTAGCGAAGAGACCCAGTACTTC.

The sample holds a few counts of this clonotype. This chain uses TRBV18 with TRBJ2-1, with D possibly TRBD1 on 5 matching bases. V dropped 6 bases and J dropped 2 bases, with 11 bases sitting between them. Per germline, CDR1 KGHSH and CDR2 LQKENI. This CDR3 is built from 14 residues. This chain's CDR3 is CASSKTGAYNEQFF. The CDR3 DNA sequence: TGTGCCAGCTCGAAAACAGGTGCCTACAATGAGCAGTTCTTC.

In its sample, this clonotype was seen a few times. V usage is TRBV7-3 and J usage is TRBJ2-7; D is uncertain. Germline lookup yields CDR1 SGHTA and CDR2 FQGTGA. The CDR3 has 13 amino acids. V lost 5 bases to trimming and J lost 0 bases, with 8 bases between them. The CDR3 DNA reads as TGTGCCAGCAGCCTCTGGCCCTCCTACGAGCAGTACTTC. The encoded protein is CASSLWPSYEQYF.